The rows below give T cell receptor beta chains drawn from one sample of a study of response to subunit inactivated influenza vaccine. TCRdb re-called the RT-PCR reads with MiXCR, one entry per CDR3 protein. The table has some 500,000 distinct CDR3 sequences, more than 15% seen once. The sequenced sample was CD4+ T cells sorted from PBMCs, obtained less than 30 months after vaccination. Source of these receptors: a man between 50 and 69 years old who received an inactivated influenza vaccine. Each CDR3 is given with its conserved first and last residue. The D gene is left open where the match is weak. Not every row has a clone size; where given, it reads once, few, many or a size class.

abundance,len,d_gene,j_gene,v_gene,CDR3nt,CDR3aa
NA,12,NA,TRBJ2-7,TRBV5-6,TGTGCCAGCAGCTTGCTTCACTACGAGCAGTACTTC,CASSLLHYEQYF
NA,13,NA,TRBJ2-1,TRBV9,TGTGCCAGCAGCGTAGGCACGTACAATGAGCAGTTCTTC,CASSVGTYNEQFF
many,15,NA,TRBJ2-5,TRBV25-1,TGTGCCAGCAGTGAACGGAGCTTAGACCAAGAGACCCAGTACTTC,CASSERSLDQETQYF
many,13,TRBD1,TRBJ1-2,TRBV5-6,TGTGCCAGCAGCCAAGCCGGGACAGACCTCTACACCTTC,CASSQAGTDLYTF
once,14,NA,TRBJ1-2,TRBV7-2,TGTGCCAGCAGCAGCCGGGGGGGGGCCTATGGCTACACCTTC,CASSSRGGAYGYTF
few,17,TRBD2,TRBJ2-1,TRBV4-3,TGCGCCAGCAGCCCCAGCGGCCTAGCGGGAGTTATGAATGAGCAGTTCTTC,CASSPSGLAGVMNEQFF
NA,17,NA,TRBJ1-2,TRBV5-6,TGTGCCAGCAGCTTTACCCAATCCCATGGCAGTGTCTATGGCTACACCTTC,CASSFTQSHGSVYGYTF
few,15,NA,TRBJ2-5,TRBV14,TGTGCCAGCAGCCAAGATCAGGCCAGGGTGGAGACCCAGTACTTC,CASSQDQARVETQYF
many,18,NA,TRBJ2-6,TRBV12-3/TRBV12-4,TGTGCCAGCAGTTGGGGCCCAAACTATTTCTCTGGGGCCAACGTCCTGACTTTC,CASSWGPNYFSGANVLTF
few,12,NA,TRBJ2-2,TRBV29-1,TGCACCGCTGGAGGCAACACCGGGGAGCTGTTTTTT,CTAGGNTGELFF
NA,13,NA,TRBJ2-3,TRBV20-1,TGCAGTGCTACTGGCGGGCCAACAGATACGCAGTATTTT,CSATGGPTDTQYF
NA,16,NA,TRBJ2-4,TRBV4-2,TGTGCCAGCAGCCAAGACGGCAGGATCTACAAAAACATTCAGTACTTC,CASSQDGRIYKNIQYF
few,12,NA,TRBJ2-3,TRBV29-1,TGCAGCATCGCCCCGAACAGAGATACGCAGTATTTT,CSIAPNRDTQYF
many,16,NA,TRBJ2-7,TRBV12-3/TRBV12-4,TGTGCCAGCAGTAGCCTTCGGGGCGGGGCGACCTACGAGCAGTACTTC,CASSSLRGGATYEQYF
NA,13,NA,TRBJ2-1,TRBV11-2,TGTGCCAGCAGCGCCCCGACGGTCAATGAGCAGTTCTTC,CASSAPTVNEQFF
NA,15,TRBD2,TRBJ2-2,TRBV27,TGTGCCAGCAGCCCCCTAGCGGTTAGAACCGGGGAGCTGTTTTTT,CASSPLAVRTGELFF
few,14,TRBD1,TRBJ1-1,TRBV12-3/TRBV12-4,TGTGCCAGCAGTGGGGGACAGATTAACACTGAAGCTTTCTTT,CASSGGQINTEAFF
NA,16,NA,TRBJ2-3,TRBV6-5,TGTGCCAGCAGTTACTCGAGTATTATAAGCACAGATACGCAGTATTTT,CASSYSSIISTDTQYF
few,17,NA,TRBJ2-1,TRBV24-1,TGTGCCACCAGTGATCTCACCTGGGATGGCTCCTACAATGAGCAGTTCTTC,CATSDLTWDGSYNEQFF
NA,15,NA,TRBJ1-2,TRBV3-1,TGTGCCAGCAGTCTTTTCGGTGGGGGTAACTATGGCTACACCTTC,CASSLFGGGNYGYTF
NA,11,NA,TRBJ2-3,TRBV20-1,TGCAGTGCTGGCAGGGTAGATACGCAGTATTTT,CSAGRVDTQYF
few,13,NA,TRBJ1-6,TRBV20-1,TGCAGTGCTAGCCCGGAACAGAATTCACCCCTCCACTTT,CSASPEQNSPLHF
many,15,TRBD2,TRBJ2-3,TRBV7-9,TGTGCCAGCAGCCCGACTAGCGGGAGCACAGATACGCAGTATTTT,CASSPTSGSTDTQYF
NA,16,NA,TRBJ2-5,TRBV7-6,TGTGCCAGCAGCTTAGCTGTTGACAGGTCTAGAGAGACCCAGTACTTC,CASSLAVDRSRETQYF
few,13,NA,TRBJ1-2,TRBV29-1,TGCAGCGTTGTCCAGGGTGATTTCTATGGCTACACCTTC,CSVVQGDFYGYTF
NA,16,TRBD2,TRBJ2-3,TRBV28,TGTGCCAGCAGTTTATATCCTAGCGGGAGACGATATACGCAGTATTTT,CASSLYPSGRRYTQYF
NA,17,TRBD1,TRBJ1-2,TRBV6-1,TGTGCCAGCATGGGCATGGACTGGGACAGCTTACATTATGGCTACACCTTC,CASMGMDWDSLHYGYTF
NA,13,NA,TRBJ2-1,TRBV27,TGTGCCAGCAGTTTAAGAACAGGGATTGAGCAGTTCTTC,CASSLRTGIEQFF
NA,14,TRBD1,TRBJ2-2,TRBV5-1,TGCGCCAGCAGCTTGCAGACAGGGTCCGGGGAGCTGTTTTTT,CASSLQTGSGELFF
NA,14,NA,TRBJ1-1,TRBV10-1,TGCGCCAGCAGCTCGGGACACCCGAACACTGAAGCTTTCTTT,CASSSGHPNTEAFF
many,17,TRBD2,TRBJ2-7,TRBV7-2,TGTGCCAGCAGCCCCCGGCCTACTAGCGGGGGACCCTACGAGCAGTACTTC,CASSPRPTSGGPYEQYF
NA,17,NA,TRBJ2-5,TRBV6-1,TGTGCCAGCAACTTGGGGGTTGTTGGCGGGACGGGGGAGACCCAGTACTTC,CASNLGVVGGTGETQYF
many,13,NA,TRBJ2-5,TRBV5-1,TGCGCCAGCAGCTTGGCCCAGAGGGAGACCCAGTACTTC,CASSLAQRETQYF
NA,18,TRBD2,TRBJ2-1,TRBV19,TGTGCCAGTAGGATGGGACTAGCGGGAGGGCCCTACTACAATGAGCAGTTCTTC,CASRMGLAGGPYYNEQFF
NA,15,TRBD1,TRBJ1-6,TRBV12-3/TRBV12-4,TGTGCCAGCAGTTTAAGGACAGGGGGAAGTTCACCCCTCCACTTT,CASSLRTGGSSPLHF
few,14,NA,TRBJ2-5,TRBV7-9,TGTGCCAGCTCAAGATGGGCAGGGGTAGAGACCCAGTACTTC,CASSRWAGVETQYF
NA,10,NA,TRBJ2-7,TRBV21-1,TGTGCCAAGAAGGTCCACGAGCAGTACTTC,CAKKVHEQYF
many,13,NA,TRBJ1-1,TRBV6-1,TGTGCCAGCAGCGCCGGGCCGAGAACTGAAGCTTTCTTT,CASSAGPRTEAFF